Listed here are 9 T cell receptor beta chains from one sample, sequenced in a study of blood T cell repertoires in COVID-19. Assay: immunoSEQ multiplex PCR; the TCRdb copy retains only in-frame clones and omits some. The sample lists about 12,000 clones, 72% seen once, with roughly a tenth in the top ten. Sequencing was carried out using peripheral blood. The receptors come from a man in his 60s with COVID-19, enrolled during active disease.

The table lists this clone with a few counts. This sequence joins TRBV2 and TRBJ2-1; 7 bases match TRBD2. From germline, CDR1 is SNHLY and CDR2 FYNNEI. The CDR3 sequence is 15 residues long. V trimming: 7 bases; J trimming: 7 bases; junction bases outside the gene matches: 13. The CDR3 sequence: CASTLSGVGGNEQFF. CDR3 in DNA: TGTGCCAGCACCCTAAGCGGGGTCGGAGGAAATGAGCAGTTCTTC.

The chain links TRBV14 to TRBJ1-1, with D unclear. The CDR3 has 15 residues. V gave up 1 base and J gave up 6 bases, with 15 bases separating them. Germline V gene lookup returns CDR1 SGHDN and CDR2 FVKESK. The CDR3 DNA sequence: TGTGCCAGCAGCCAAGGAGGAGGTTTAAGCGCTGAAGCTTTCTTT. Its translation is CASSQGGGLSAEAFF.

A few counts support this clone. J is TRBJ2-5 and V is TRBV28, with TRBD2 matching over 9 bases. The ends lost 5 bases at V and 2 bases at J; junction bases unmatched: 9. The germline gives CDR1 MDHEN, CDR2 SYDVKM. CDR3 length: 16 residues. For the CDR3, the DNA is TGTGCCAGCAGTCAACTCCTAGCGGGGTCTCAAGAGACCCAGTACTTC. This gives the protein CASSQLLAGSQETQYF.

Notes on this clone: This sample includes further DNA sequences coding for the same CDR3. This chain joins TRBV13 and TRBJ1-1, with a tentative D call TRBD1 (6 bases). Germline V lookup: CDR1 PRHDT, CDR2 FYEKMQ (reference sequence). V lost 5 bases, J lost 4 bases, and 11 bases lay in between. The CDR3 is 13 amino acids. CDR3 in amino acids: CASSVQGSTEAFF. CDR3 DNA: TGTGCCAGCAGCGTACAGGGTTCCACTGAAGCTTTCTTT. The full variable domain, completed using reference TRBV13 and TRBJ1-1, is AAGVIQSPRHLIKEKRETATLKCYPIPRHDTVYWYQQGPGQDPQFLISFYEKMQSDKGSIPDRFSAQQFSDYHSELNMSSLELGDSALYFCASSVQGSTEAFFGQGTRLTVV.

The rearrangement uses TRBV3-1 (or the pseudogene TRBV3-2) and TRBJ2-1; 7 bases agree with TRBD2. CDR1 is LGHDT and CDR2 is YNNKEL in the germline V gene (reference sequence). CDR3 size: 13 residues. V was clipped by 1 base and J by 9 bases; unmatched bases: 3. The CDR3 bases are TGTGCCAGCAGCCAAGTCCCGGGGGGTGAGCAGTTCTTC. Encoded protein: CASSQVPGGEQFF.

The genes are TRBV7-2 and TRBJ2-7, with 11 bases that match TRBD2. J was trimmed by 3 bases and V by 5 bases; bases with no gene match: 9. The CDR3 runs to 16 residues. Germline CDR1 is SGHTA and CDR2 is FQGNSA. CDR3 protein: CASSPMIAGGNYEQYV. The CDR3 region has the DNA TGTGCCAGCAGCCCTATGATAGCGGGAGGGAACTACGAGCAGTACGTC.

The chain employs TRBV7-6 and TRBJ2-5; tentative D call: TRBD1 (6 bases). CDR1 SGHVS and CDR2 FNYEAQ come from the germline V gene. This CDR3 has 14 amino acids. V shed 4 bases and J shed 5 bases, with 14 bases lying between them. CDR3: CASSSTRDKETQYF. In DNA, the CDR3 is TGTGCCAGCAGCTCCACTAGGGACAAGGAGACCCAGTACTTC.

This clone was detected only a few times. The chain carries TRBV29-1 and TRBJ1-1; D gene uncertain. Trimming cost V 5 bases and J 5 bases, with 18 bases left between them. Germline lookup yields CDR1 SQVTM and CDR2 ANQGSEA. CDR3 length: 14 residues. In DNA form, the CDR3 reads TGCAGCGTTCGATGGGAGCGGGGTTGGACTGAAGCTTTCTTT. Translation: CSVRWERGWTEAFF.

This clone is termed large. The rearrangement uses TRBV7-6 and TRBJ2-7, with D possibly matching TRBD1 (6 bases). Germline CDR1 SGHVS, CDR2 FNYEAQ. V was pared by 5 bases and J by 3 bases, with 11 bases between. The CDR3 covers 13 residues. DNA for the CDR3: TGTGCCAGCAGCACAGGGCCGAACTACGAGCAGTACGTC. It encodes CASSTGPNYEQYV.